This entry describes one T cell receptor beta chain. Its antigen target is currently unknown. Per-base quality was not reported, and no clone a single base away is much larger than it. CDR1 and CDR2, looked up from the germline V gene (reference sequence), are MNHEY and SMNVEV. The CDR3 has 14 amino acids, counting the end cysteine and phenylalanine. Just CDR3 DNA is preserved here, 42 bases in frame from base 1. Relative to germline, V is 2 bases shorter and J is 0 bases shorter, with 7 bases between their ends. The protocol used for the library was the immunoSEQ multiplex PCR assay. Each sample had roughly 90,000 TCR templates assayed by the deep sequencing platform. Genomic DNA extracted from sorted T cells was used for TCRbeta CDR3 sequencing. The paper's processing steps were these. The R programming language was used for clonal analysis of TCRbeta CDR3 data. Alloreactive CD4+ and CD8+ clones were identified by comparing unstimulated samples to CFSE-low samples taken after the reaction. By matching sequences to the repertoires of sorted unstimulated Treg and non-Treg cells, each alloreactive CD4+ clone was assigned a regulatory or non-regulatory origin. As stored in TCRdb, this immuneACCESS dataset retains in-frame rearrangements with V and J assigned. A fraction of the clones does not appear; measured against another copy, unresolved V genes explain less than half of the discrepancy, and the remainder lacks a known reason. D and trimming were read from the DNA, whereas the V and J calls and clone size are those reported in that table. The table for this sample lists around 68,000 clones; over 80% of them were counted only once. The top ten clones comprise about 1.7% of the sample.

These data originate in a study of siplizumab effects on memory and regulatory T cells (dated by TCRdb to 2018 to 2020). For context, the study as a whole: The effect of the anti-CD2 antibody siplizumab on alloreactive T-cell subsets was examined in allogeneic mixed lymphocyte reactions constructed from human PBMCs.

TCRbeta CDR3 sequencing was performed on sorted unstimulated T cells and on proliferating T cells recovered from mixed lymphocyte reactions. Fresh whole blood from approximately ten HLA-typed healthy donors was used to isolate PBMCs. To map where alloreactive clones came from, unstimulated CD4+ regulatory T cells were FACS-sorted. Summary of the overall study and its limitations: Unstimulated naive T cells appeared more diverse than memory T cells, and naive cells seemed to contribute substantially to the alloresponse. Because sequences at frequencies below about 10^-5 were poorly captured, only a minor fraction of alloreactive clones could be mapped back to unstimulated subsets. For roughly 80-95% of proliferating CD4+ or CD8+ clones, no naive or memory phenotype could be assigned. Siplizumab significantly reduced the cumulative frequency of alloreactive sequences traceable to unstimulated CD4+ memory T cells. Among mappable alloreactive CD4+ clones, an average Treg-derived fraction of about 69% was observed with siplizumab, compared with roughly 28% in control reactions. No functional confirmation was obtained for the suppressive function of proliferating Tregs from siplizumab cultures.

Specimen: Tregs sorted from blood. The sequence was obtained from a human donor in good health. The rearrangement joined TRBV27 to TRBJ1-2; too little of a D gene remains to name it. Here is the DNA: TGTGCCAGCAGTTTAATGGCGACTAACTATGGCTACACCTTC. Translated, it gives CASSLMATNYGYTF.